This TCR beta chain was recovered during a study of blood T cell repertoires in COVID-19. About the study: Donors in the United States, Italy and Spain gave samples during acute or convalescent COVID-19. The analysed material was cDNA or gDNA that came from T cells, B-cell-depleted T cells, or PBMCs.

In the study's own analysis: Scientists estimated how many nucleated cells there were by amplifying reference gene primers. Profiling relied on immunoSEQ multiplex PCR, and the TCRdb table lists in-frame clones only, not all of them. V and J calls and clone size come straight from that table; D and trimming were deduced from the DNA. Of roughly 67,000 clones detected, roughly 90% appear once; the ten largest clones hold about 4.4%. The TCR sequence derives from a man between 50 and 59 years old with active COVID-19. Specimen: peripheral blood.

The chain's CDR3 is CASSLVAGSPPLHF. The CDR3, as DNA: TGCGCCAGCAGCTTGGTGGCAGGGTCCCCACCCCTCCACTTT. The V gene is TRBV5-1, the J gene TRBJ1-6, with D tentatively TRBD1 (5 bases). Trimming removed 0 bases at V and 11 bases at J, with 12 bases between. CDR3 length: 14 amino acids. Germline assignment: CDR1 SGHRS and CDR2 YFSETQ.